One sample yielded the 32 T cell receptor beta chains listed below, sequenced in a study of cytomegalovirus exposure and HLA in healthy donors. PCR was performed using 60 Vbeta and 13 Jbeta primers. The method was immunoSEQ multiplex PCR; TCRdb's version includes in-frame clones alone and lacks a portion of them. In the table there are 100,000 or so clones, roughly 79% of which are singletons. Source material: PBMCs. The receptors come from a woman between 40 and 55 years old in good health and CMV-seronegative.

CDR3 sequence reads: CASSLSREGSTDTQYF. CDR3 bases: TGTGCCAGCAGCTTATCGCGGGAAGGGAGCACAGATACGCAGTATTTT. The chain links TRBV7-9 to TRBJ2-3, with D perhaps TRBD2 (6 bases). CDR3 length: 16 amino acids. The V gene's germline CDR1 is SEHNR and CDR2 FQNEAQ (reference sequence). Deletions cut 2 bases from V and 0 bases from J, with 12 bases between.

The V gene is TRBV20-1, the J gene TRBJ2-7; perhaps TRBD1 as D (6 bases). Trimming left V 3 bases short and J 5 bases short, with 8 bases between. Germline V CDR1 and CDR2: DFQATT, SNEGSKA (reference sequence). The CDR3 runs 11 residues. The CDR3 bases are TGCAGTGCTAGGAACAGGGACGAGCAGTACTTC. Encoded protein: CSARNRDEQYF.

This chain connects TRBV2 to TRBJ1-1, with 7 bases matching TRBD1. The V segment lost 6 bases and the J segment 4 bases; nucleotides outside the gene matches: 11. The CDR3 loop spans 15 amino acids. Germline V gene lookup returns CDR1 SNHLY and CDR2 FYNNEI. This CDR3 reads CASRGTPGGSTEAFF. CDR3 DNA: TGTGCCAGCAGAGGAACCCCAGGGGGAAGCACTGAAGCTTTCTTT.

This clone was picked up a small number of times. CDR3 nucleotides: TGTGCCAGCTCCTTCACAGGGACAGGCACTGAAGCTTTCTTT. The encoded protein is CASSFTGTGTEAFF. The rearrangement joins TRBV27 to TRBJ1-1; 8 positions match TRBD1. J was trimmed by 4 bases and V by 8 bases; bases with no gene match: 9. Germline V gene sequence: CDR1 MNHEY, CDR2 SMNVEV (reference sequence). The CDR3 length is 14 residues.

This clone was detected only once. The J gene is TRBJ2-7, the V gene TRBV15, with D perhaps matching TRBD1 (6 bases). From germline, CDR1 is LNHNV and CDR2 YYDKDF (reference sequence). V was pared by 0 bases and J by 3 bases, with 24 bases between. CDR3 length: 19 amino acids. DNA for the CDR3: TGTGCCACCAGCAGAGATGCCCAGACAGGAACTACTTCGAACTACGAGCAGTACTTC. It is translated as CATSRDAQTGTTSNYEQYF.

The count of this clone is one. The chain combines TRBV20-1 with TRBJ1-3; no clear D. Trimming took off 6 bases at V and 0 bases at J, with 3 bases between the two ends. The CDR3 contains 11 residues. The germline gives CDR1 DFQATT, CDR2 SNEGSKA (reference sequence). CDR3 nucleotide sequence: TGCAGTGCACACTCTGGAAACACCATATATTTT. It translates to CSAHSGNTIYF.

The chain is built from TRBV30 and TRBJ2-2, with 10 nucleotides matching TRBD2. CDR3 size: 16 residues. The germline V gene has CDR1 GTSNPN and CDR2 SVGIG (reference sequence). The V segment lost 2 bases and the J segment 5 bases; nucleotides outside the gene matches: 8. The CDR3: CAWSISGLARTGELFF. The CDR3 DNA follows: TGTGCCTGGAGTATTTCGGGACTAGCGAGGACCGGGGAGCTGTTTTTT.

This clone came up a few times. DNA of the CDR3: TGTGCCAGCAGTTGGTTGGGGGCCGGAAATGAGCAGTTCTTC. Translation: CASSWLGAGNEQFF. This chain links TRBV6-5 with TRBJ2-1; tentatively, D is TRBD1 (6 bases). The CDR3 is 14 amino acids. Between the trimmed V and J ends, which lost 4 bases and 7 bases, there was a span of 14 bases. In germline, CDR1 is MNHEY, CDR2 SVGAGI.

This sequence joins TRBV7-6 and TRBJ1-1; no clear D gene. The germline CDR1 and CDR2 sequences are SGHVS and FNYEAQ. V was cut by 7 bases and J by 3 bases, with 15 bases left in between. The CDR3 contains 14 residues. This CDR3 is CASTSREGDTEAFF. In DNA, the CDR3 is TGTGCCAGCACCTCAAGAGAGGGAGACACTGAAGCTTTCTTT.

V usage is TRBV6-6 and J usage is TRBJ2-7; 9 bases are a match to TRBD1. With 0 bases clipped from V and 4 bases from J, the junction kept 4 bases outside the gene matches. The CDR3 length is 15 residues. Germline V gives CDR1 MNHNY, CDR2 SVGAGI (reference sequence). The CDR3 DNA reads TGTGCCAGCAGTTACTCCCCGGGACAGGGTTACGAGCAGTACTTC. Amino acid sequence: CASSYSPGQGYEQYF.

This clone occurred a few times. V gene TRBV10-3 combines with J gene TRBJ2-7; D not resolved. CDR1 and CDR2 from the germline V gene are ENHRY and SYGVKD. CDR3 length: 12 residues. Trimming stripped 4 bases from V and 4 bases from J, with 8 bases between. The CDR3 DNA follows: TGTGCCATCAGTGCGAGCACTTACGAGCAGTACTTC. Translating gives CAISASTYEQYF.

The chain recombines TRBV6-5 with TRBJ2-1; 9 bases map to TRBD1. Germline assignment: CDR1 MNHEY and CDR2 SVGAGI. The CDR3 consists of 16 residues. V was pared by 4 bases and J by 6 bases, with 10 bases of the junction left unmatched. The CDR3 spells CASSSLGTGRSNEQFF. The DNA of the CDR3 is TGTGCCAGCAGTTCCCTCGGGACAGGGCGCTCCAATGAGCAGTTCTTC.

Of note for this clone: Germline is not matched at one junction end, which may reflect a read error. The V and J genes are TRBV6-1 and TRBJ1-2; 7 bases agree with TRBD1. The CDR3 is made up of 13 amino acids. From germline, CDR1 is MNHNS and CDR2 SASEGT. The DNA of the CDR3 is TGTGCCAGCCGGGACAGCGTCAACTATGGCTACCCCTTC. This gives the protein CASRDSVNYGYPF.

The J gene is TRBJ1-2, the V gene TRBV19, with 12 bases identical to TRBD1. The CDR3 spans 16 residues. V dropped 6 bases and J dropped 5; count of bases not matched to a gene: 10. Per germline, CDR1 LNHDA and CDR2 SQIVND (reference sequence). This CDR3 is CASRPLWDRGLYGYTF. The CDR3 nucleotides read TGTGCCAGTAGACCCCTTTGGGACAGGGGGCTATATGGCTACACCTTC.

This clone was seen only once. V is TRBV4-1 and J is TRBJ1-1; no clear D gene. Germline V lookup: CDR1 MGHRA, CDR2 YSYEKL. The CDR3 length is 18 residues. Trimming pared 7 bases from V and 5 bases from J, leaving 29 bases between. The CDR3 sequence: CASNVIVGKKKGGTEAFF. The DNA of the CDR3 is TGCGCCAGCAACGTCATAGTAGGAAAGAAAAAAGGAGGAACTGAAGCTTTCTTT.

The V call is TRBV6-1, the J call TRBJ1-3; 9 bases fit TRBD1. Germline CDR1 reads MNHNS; CDR2 reads SASEGT. V dropped 4 bases and J dropped 2; count of bases not matched to a gene: 6. CDR3 length equals 16 residues. The DNA of the CDR3 is TGTGCCAGCAGTGGCTACGGGACAGGGCCTGGAAACACCATATATTTT. Translated, it gives CASSGYGTGPGNTIYF.

The chain couples TRBV5-8 to TRBJ2-2; D is unresolved. Trimming took 5 bases from V and 1 from J, leaving 9 bases between them. The germline V gene has CDR1 SGHTS and CDR2 YDEGEE. CDR3 length: 14 residues. DNA for the CDR3: TGTGCCAGCAGAACGACACAGAACACCGGGGAGCTGTTTTTT. Translated: CASRTTQNTGELFF.

The J gene is TRBJ2-3, the V gene TRBV29-1; D is uncertain. Germline V gene data show CDR1 as SQVTM and CDR2 as ANQGSEA. V dropped 6 bases and J dropped 0 bases, with 10 bases sitting between them. This CDR3 has 13 residues. CDR3 in DNA: TGCAGCGTCGGCGGAGCTAGCACAGATACGCAGTATTTT. The encoded protein is CSVGGASTDTQYF.

This clone was picked up one time. The J gene is TRBJ2-1, the V gene TRBV6-5; D possibly corresponds to TRBD1 (6 bases). CDR1 is MNHEY, CDR2 SVGAGI, per germline. Between the trimmed V and J ends, which lost 0 bases and 3 bases, there was a span of 12 bases. CDR3 length: 16 amino acids. CDR3 in amino acids: CASSYSWGRGYNEQFF. The CDR3 DNA reads TGTGCCAGCAGTTACTCTTGGGGGCGAGGCTACAATGAGCAGTTCTTC.

This chain uses TRBV4-3 with TRBJ2-1, with D possibly matching TRBD2 (5 bases). Trimming removed 0 bases at V and 3 bases at J, with 9 bases between. This CDR3 contains 15 residues. Germline V gene lookup returns CDR1 LGHNA and CDR2 YSLEER. The CDR3 DNA reads as TGCGCCAGCAGCCAAGATATCGCGGGCTACAATGAGCAGTTCTTC. Translating it yields CASSQDIAGYNEQFF.

The chain recombines TRBV5-1 with TRBJ2-7; 10 bases line up with TRBD2. This CDR3 comprises 16 residues. Trimming at V came to 7 bases and at J to 2 bases, leaving 12 bases not matched to a gene. Germline values: CDR1 SGHRS, CDR2 YFSETQ. The CDR3 loop reads CASQRLSGGSTYEQYF. CDR3 DNA sequence: TGCGCCAGCCAAAGACTTAGCGGGGGGTCAACCTACGAGCAGTACTTC.

The V and J genes are TRBV5-1 and TRBJ2-3; D might be TRBD1 (7 bases). Looked up from germline, CDR1 is SGHRS and CDR2 is YFSETQ. The CDR3 contains 17 residues. The V end was cut by 3 bases, the J end by 4 bases, with 21 bases between. CDR3 DNA: TGCGCCAGCAGCTCGGGGGCAGGGGGAAGTGTTGCAGATACGCAGTATTTT. Translating it yields CASSSGAGGSVADTQYF.

The chain recombines TRBV7-2 with TRBJ2-1; 11 bases agree with TRBD1. Germline-derived CDR1 and CDR2 are SGHTA and FQGNSA. Trimming took 3 bases from V and 3 from J; bases not matched to a gene: 1. The CDR3 loop spans 15 amino acids. The CDR3, as DNA: TGTGCCAGCAGCTTCGGGACAGGGGGCTACAATGAGCAGTTCTTC. It translates to CASSFGTGGYNEQFF. The full variable domain, with the rest looked up from reference TRBV7-2 and TRBJ2-1, is GAGVSQSPSNKVTEKGKDVELRCDPISGHTALYWYRQSLGQGLEFLIYFQGNSAPDKSGLPSDRFSAERTGGSVSTLTIQRTQQEDSAVYLCASSFGTGGYNEQFFGPGTRLTVL.

The rearrangement links TRBV6-1 to TRBJ2-1; TRBD1 agrees at 9 bases. This CDR3 spans 14 amino acids. V lost 4 bases, J lost 8 bases, and 6 bases stayed unmatched. Germline assignment: CDR1 MNHNS and CDR2 SASEGT. Here the CDR3 reads CASSVRTGVDEQFF. CDR3 DNA: TGTGCCAGCAGTGTTAGGACAGGGGTCGATGAGCAGTTCTTC.

The chain is built from TRBV13 and TRBJ1-3; D is perhaps TRBD1 (6 bases). Trimming stripped 5 bases from V and 0 bases from J, with 11 bases between. The CDR3 consists of 15 residues. Per the germline V gene, CDR1 is PRHDT and CDR2 is FYEKMQ (reference sequence). The CDR3 DNA reads TGTGCCAGCAGCACCGGACAGTCCTCTGGAAACACCATATATTTT. Translation: CASSTGQSSGNTIYF.

The rearrangement uses TRBV18 and TRBJ2-7; 9 bases are a match to TRBD2. This CDR3 region has 15 residues. Germline CDR1 is KGHSH and CDR2 is LQKENI. Trimming took 2 bases from V and 5 from J; bases not matched to a gene: 7. In DNA, the CDR3 is TGTGCCAGCTCACCAAAAGCGGGGGGTTCTAACGAGCAGTACTTC. It specifies CASSPKAGGSNEQYF.

The CDR3 loop is CASSSTGDDYGYTF. CDR3 DNA sequence: TGTGCCAGCAGTTCGACAGGGGATGACTATGGCTACACCTTC. V is TRBV7-9 and J is TRBJ1-2; 8 nucleotides agree with TRBD1. With 6 bases clipped from V and 3 bases from J, the junction kept 6 bases outside the gene matches. Germline V gene lookup returns CDR1 SEHNR and CDR2 FQNEAQ (reference sequence). The CDR3 loop spans 14 amino acids.

CDR3 residues: CASSAKRSAEKLFF. CDR3 coding DNA: TGTGCCAGCAGCGCGAAACGATCCGCGGAAAAACTGTTTTTT. The V gene is TRBV2, the J gene TRBJ1-4, with D unclear. Germline-derived CDR1 and CDR2 are SNHLY and FYNNEI. The CDR3 has 14 residues. Trimming shortened V by 6 bases and J by 8 bases, and 16 bases separated the two germline ends.

The rearrangement links TRBV7-2 to TRBJ2-7; TRBD1 is a possible D gene (6 bases). The germline V and J ends were trimmed by 5 bases and 5 bases, with 16 bases remaining between them. The CDR3 has 14 amino acids. Germline CDR1 and CDR2: SGHTA and FQGNSA. CDR3 in amino acids: CASSMTGTSHEQYF. DNA for the CDR3: TGTGCCAGCAGCATGACCGGGACATCCCACGAGCAGTACTTC.

The V gene is TRBV19, the J gene TRBJ2-2; 9 bases map to TRBD1. J gave up 6 bases and V 4 bases, and 6 bases lay outside the gene matches. Per the germline V gene, CDR1 is LNHDA and CDR2 is SQIVND (reference sequence). This CDR3 region has 15 residues. For the CDR3, the DNA is TGTGCCAGTAGTAAACCGGGACAGGGTTCCGGGGAGCTGTTTTTT. Translation gives CASSKPGQGSGELFF.

In its sample, this clone was seen a few times. J is TRBJ1-3 and V is TRBV30, with D unclear. CDR1 is GTSNPN and CDR2 is SVGIG in the germline V gene (reference sequence). This CDR3 has 14 amino acids. Trimming took 3 bases from V and 0 from J, leaving 9 bases between them. In nucleotides, the CDR3 is TGTGCCTGGAGCGCTCGGTTCTCTGGAAACACCATATATTTT. This codes for CAWSARFSGNTIYF.

The chain is built from TRBV7-2 and TRBJ1-1, with D uncertain. Looked up from germline, CDR1 is SGHTA and CDR2 is FQGNSA. The CDR3 has 16 amino acids. The ends were cut back, 1 base at V and 0 bases at J, with 12 bases in the middle. The CDR3 region has the DNA TGTGCCAGCAGCTTAGACGCGGGGAGGATGAACACTGAAGCTTTCTTT. It yields the protein CASSLDAGRMNTEAFF.